This TCR beta chain was observed in a study of T-cell memory formation after mild COVID-19 (dated by TCRdb to about 2021). Regarding the research as a whole: TCR sequence clusters from the two donors were largely donor specific. T-cell clones expanding and contracting after mild COVID-19 in a couple of donors were tracked by longitudinal TCRalpha and TCRbeta repertoire sequencing. Two young, previously healthy adult volunteers, one female and one male, were included in the cohort. Results and caveats for the whole study, not just this receptor: The detection of some responding clones in pre-infection memory suggests that pre-existing cross-reactive memory T cells joined the SARS-CoV-2 response. Clones contracting from day 15 to 85 had balanced CD4/CD8 phenotypes, while a second wave expanding from day 15 to 37 was biased towards CD4+. Whether the second-wave clones peaking on day 37 were SARS-CoV-2 specific was not confirmed. Only a couple of mild cases were covered by the study, and larger cohorts that include severe cases with pre-infection samples were considered necessary. Contracting CD4+ clones appeared mostly in the CM and EM memory subsets, whereas CD8+ clones were enriched in EMRA.

Ficoll-Paque density gradient centrifugation was the method used to isolate PBMCs. This sample was sequenced with an Illumina NovaSeq 6000. TCRalpha and TCRbeta cDNA libraries were constructed by 5'RACE with constant-segment primers, with sample barcodes and unique molecular identifiers being introduced. RNA was extracted from every sample with Trizol reagent. Library amplification was performed in two PCR steps, and a second sample barcode and Illumina TruSeq adapters were introduced in the second step. Sequencing of libraries was performed on an Illumina NovaSeq with 2 x 150 bp paired-end reads. In the paper's pipeline: With migec v1.2.7, reads were demultiplexed and then collapsed into UMI-guided consensus sequences. Using mixcr v2.1.11, UMI consensuses were aligned to TRA and TRB V and J templates and then assembled into clonotypes. A clonotype was counted as expanded or contracted only if both edgeR and NoisET called the change significant, with noise models trained on biological replicates. edgeR calls used a false discovery rate-adjusted p below 0.01 and a log2 fold-change threshold of 1. As an exploratory analysis of dynamics, max-normalized trajectories of the 1000 most abundant clonotypes were examined by PCA with hierarchical clustering. Separately sequenced CD4+ and CD8+ repertoires were used to assign the CD4 or CD8 phenotype of responding clones. TCRdb reworked the public reads: Q25 trimming with fastp, MiXCR clone assembly, productive beta chains retained. CDR3 protein duplicates are merged, each entry listing the most common genes and DNA. For this entry, the V and J calls and clone size follow TCRdb and not the study's own pipeline. In this sample the table shows just over 350,000 distinct CDR3 sequences, 13% to 15% of which occur a single time. The ten largest clones add up to 20% to 25% of the sample.

The sample holds a few counts of this clonotype. No antigen is known for it. Base qualities were left out, and no much larger clone turns up one base away. Cut back by 0 bases and 6 bases, the V and J ends lie 12 bases apart. Based on the germline V gene, the CDR1 and CDR2 sequences are MGHRA and YSYEKL. Including cysteine and phenylalanine, the CDR3 has 15 amino acids. The kept DNA is CDR3 alone, 45 bases in frame from the first base. The specimen sequenced was PBMCs or a T cell subset sorted from them (not recorded which). In this chain, TRBV4-1 is recombined with TRBJ1-5; D gene: possibly TRBD1, on 5 matching bases. This TCR derives from a man aged 18 to 30 who had mild COVID-19 (a few samples of this study predate the infection). The sample titles of this study are shuffled in the database, so cell type and time point are left out; the donor was told from shared clones. The CDR3 here reads CASSQDAGRGQPQHF. The DNA sequence reads TGCGCCAGCAGCCAAGATGCGGGGCGGGGTCAGCCCCAGCATTTT.